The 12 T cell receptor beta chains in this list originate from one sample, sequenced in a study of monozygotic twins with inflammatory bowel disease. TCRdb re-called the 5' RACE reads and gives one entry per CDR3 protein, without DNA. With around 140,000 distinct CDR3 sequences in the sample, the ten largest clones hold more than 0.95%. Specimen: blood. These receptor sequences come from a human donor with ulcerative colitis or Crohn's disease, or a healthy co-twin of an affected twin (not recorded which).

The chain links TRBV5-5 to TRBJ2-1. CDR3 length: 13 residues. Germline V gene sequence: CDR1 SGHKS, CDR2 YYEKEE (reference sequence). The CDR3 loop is CASSLDLHNEQFF.

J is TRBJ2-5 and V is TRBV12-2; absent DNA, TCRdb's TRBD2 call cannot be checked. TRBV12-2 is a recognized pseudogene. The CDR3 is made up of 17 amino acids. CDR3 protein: CASRLLPPSGSMKTQYF.

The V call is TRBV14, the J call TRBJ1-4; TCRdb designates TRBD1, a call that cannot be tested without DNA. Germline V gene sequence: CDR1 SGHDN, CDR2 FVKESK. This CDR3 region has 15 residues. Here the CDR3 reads CASSTLTGPMRKLFF. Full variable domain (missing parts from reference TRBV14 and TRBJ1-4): EAGVTQFPSHSVIEKGQTVTLRCDPISGHDNLYWYRRVMGKEIKFLLHFVKESKQDESGMPNNRFLAERTGGTYSTLKVQPAELEDSGVYFCASSTLTGPMRKLFFGSGTQLSVL.

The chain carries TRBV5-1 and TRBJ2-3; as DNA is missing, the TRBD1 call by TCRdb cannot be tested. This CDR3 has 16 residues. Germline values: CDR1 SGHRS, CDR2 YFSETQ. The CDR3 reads CASSRRTGGMADTQYF. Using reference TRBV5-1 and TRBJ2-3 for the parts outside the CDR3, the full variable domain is KAGVTQTPRYLIKTRGQQVTLSCSPISGHRSVSWYQQTPGQGLQFLFEYFSETQRNKGNFPGRFSGRQFSNSRSEMNVSTLELGDSALYLCASSRRTGGMADTQYFGPGTRLTVL.

This CDR3 reads CASSERTLEVDEQFF. The chain recombines TRBV9 with TRBJ2-1; TCRdb selects TRBD2, and the lack of DNA leaves this call unchecked. CDR3 length: 15 amino acids. Per germline, CDR1 SGDLS and CDR2 YYNGEE.

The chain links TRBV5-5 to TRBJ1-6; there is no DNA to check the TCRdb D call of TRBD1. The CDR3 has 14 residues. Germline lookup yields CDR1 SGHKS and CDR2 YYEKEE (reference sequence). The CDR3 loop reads CASREDRNNSPLHF.

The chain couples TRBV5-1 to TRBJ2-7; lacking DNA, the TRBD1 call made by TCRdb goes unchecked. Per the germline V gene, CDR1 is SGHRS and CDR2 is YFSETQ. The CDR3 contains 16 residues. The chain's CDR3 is CASTSGPRASSYEQYF.

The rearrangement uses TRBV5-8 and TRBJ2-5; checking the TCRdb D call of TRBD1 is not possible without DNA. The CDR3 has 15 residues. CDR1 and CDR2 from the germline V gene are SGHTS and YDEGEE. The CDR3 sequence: CASSLPGGTQETQYF.

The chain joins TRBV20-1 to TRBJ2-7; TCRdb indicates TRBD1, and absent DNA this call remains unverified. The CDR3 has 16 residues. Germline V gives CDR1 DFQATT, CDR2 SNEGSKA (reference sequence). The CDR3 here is CSALQGASGSSYEQYF.

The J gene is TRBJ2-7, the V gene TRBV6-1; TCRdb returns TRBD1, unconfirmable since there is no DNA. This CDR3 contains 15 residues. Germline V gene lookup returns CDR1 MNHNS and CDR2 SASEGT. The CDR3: CASSEAHRVSYEQYF.

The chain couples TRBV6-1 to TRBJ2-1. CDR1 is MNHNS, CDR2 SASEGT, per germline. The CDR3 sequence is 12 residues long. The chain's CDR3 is CATGHSYNEQFF.

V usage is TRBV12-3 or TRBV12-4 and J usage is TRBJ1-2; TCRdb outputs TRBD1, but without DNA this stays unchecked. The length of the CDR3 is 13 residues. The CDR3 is CASSPTGDYGYTF.